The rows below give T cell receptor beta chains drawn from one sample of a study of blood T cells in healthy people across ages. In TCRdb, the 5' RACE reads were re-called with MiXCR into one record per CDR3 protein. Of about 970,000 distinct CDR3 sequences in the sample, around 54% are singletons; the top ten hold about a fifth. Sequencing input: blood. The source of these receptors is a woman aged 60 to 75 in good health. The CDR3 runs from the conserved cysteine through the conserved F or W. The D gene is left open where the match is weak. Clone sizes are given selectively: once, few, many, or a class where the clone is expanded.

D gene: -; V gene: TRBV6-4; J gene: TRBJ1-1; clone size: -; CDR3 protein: CASSDAGAGTEAFF; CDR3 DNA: TGTGCCAGCAGTGACGCAGGGGCCGGCACTGAAGCTTTCTTT
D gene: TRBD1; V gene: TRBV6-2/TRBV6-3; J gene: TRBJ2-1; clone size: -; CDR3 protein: CASSYRGTGTYNEQFF; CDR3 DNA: TGTGCCAGCAGTTATCGCGGGACAGGGACCTACAATGAGCAGTTCTTC
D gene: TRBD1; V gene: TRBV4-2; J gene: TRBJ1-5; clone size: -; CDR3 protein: CASSQGVGGGQPQHF; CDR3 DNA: TGTGCCAGCAGCCAAGGGGTAGGGGGCGGGCAGCCCCAGCATTTT
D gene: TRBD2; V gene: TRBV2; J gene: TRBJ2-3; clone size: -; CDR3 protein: CASNRLAGTADTQYF; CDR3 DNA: TGTGCCAGCAACCGACTAGCGGGGACCGCAGATACGCAGTATTTT
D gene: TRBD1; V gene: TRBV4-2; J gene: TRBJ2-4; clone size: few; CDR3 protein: CASSRASGTGFEGAKNIQYF; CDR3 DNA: TGTGCCAGCAGCCGAGCCTCAGGGACAGGGTTCGAGGGAGCCAAAAACATTCAGTACTTC
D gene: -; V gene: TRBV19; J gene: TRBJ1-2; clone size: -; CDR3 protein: CASQNTGGPNYGYTF; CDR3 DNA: TGTGCCAGTCAGAACACCGGGGGACCTAACTATGGCTACACCTTC
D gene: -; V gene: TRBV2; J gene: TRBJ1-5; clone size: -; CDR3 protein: CASSEAELANQPQHF; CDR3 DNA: TGTGCCAGCAGTGAGGCGGAGTTGGCGAATCAGCCCCAGCATTTT
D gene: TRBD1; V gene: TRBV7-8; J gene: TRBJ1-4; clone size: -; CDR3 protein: CASSPRTGLNEKLFF; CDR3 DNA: TGTGCCAGCAGCCCGCGGACAGGCCTAAATGAAAAACTGTTTTTT
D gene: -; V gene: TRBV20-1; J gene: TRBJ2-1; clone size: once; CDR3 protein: CGAHQGSGSNEQFF; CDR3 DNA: TGCGGTGCCCATCAGGGTTCCGGGTCAAATGAGCAGTTCTTC
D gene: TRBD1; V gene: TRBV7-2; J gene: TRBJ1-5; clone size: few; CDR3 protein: CASSPRTGMGNQPQHF; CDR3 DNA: TGTGCCAGCAGCCCGAGGACAGGGATGGGCAATCAGCCCCAGCATTTT
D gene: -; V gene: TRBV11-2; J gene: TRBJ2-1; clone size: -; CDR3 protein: CASSFNSNEQFF; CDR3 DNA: TGTGCCAGCAGCTTCAACAGCAATGAGCAGTTCTTC
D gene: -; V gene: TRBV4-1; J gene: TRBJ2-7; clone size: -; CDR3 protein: CASSQDRGAEQYF; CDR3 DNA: TGCGCCAGCAGCCAAGATCGGGGGGCCGAGCAGTACTTC
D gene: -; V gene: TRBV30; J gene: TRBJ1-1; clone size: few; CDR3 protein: CAWRKEGAWTEAFF; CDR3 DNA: TGTGCCTGGAGGAAGGAGGGAGCTTGGACTGAAGCTTTCTTT
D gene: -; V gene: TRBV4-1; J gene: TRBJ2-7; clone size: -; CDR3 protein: CASRRLGGTSYEQYF; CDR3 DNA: TGCGCCAGCCGACGGCTCGGCGGAACCTCCTACGAGCAGTACTTC
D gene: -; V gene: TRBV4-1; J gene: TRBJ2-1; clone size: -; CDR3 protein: CASSQGPGSYNEQFF; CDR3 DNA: TGCGCCAGCAGCCAAGGGCCGGGCTCCTACAATGAGCAGTTCTTC
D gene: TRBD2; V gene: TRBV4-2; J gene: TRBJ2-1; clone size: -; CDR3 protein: CASSHPGGTSGQGRETQFF; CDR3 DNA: TGTGCCAGCAGCCATCCCGGGGGGACTAGCGGTCAGGGGCGAGAGACCCAGTTCTTC
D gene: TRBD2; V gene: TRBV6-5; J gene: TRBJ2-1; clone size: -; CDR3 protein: CASSRLAGENEQFF; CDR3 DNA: TGTGCCAGCAGCCGACTAGCGGGGGAGAATGAGCAGTTCTTC
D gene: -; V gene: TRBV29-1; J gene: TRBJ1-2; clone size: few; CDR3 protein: CSAGGGNGYTF; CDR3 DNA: TGCAGCGCGGGGGGAGGTAATGGCTACACCTTC
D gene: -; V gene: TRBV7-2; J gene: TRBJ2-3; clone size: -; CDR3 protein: CASSLQYTDTQYF; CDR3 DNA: TGTGCCAGCAGCTTGCAATACACAGATACGCAGTATTTT
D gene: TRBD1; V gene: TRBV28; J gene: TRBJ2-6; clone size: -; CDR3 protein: CASSLFTGDSGANVLTF; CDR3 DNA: TGTGCCAGCAGTTTATTCACAGGGGACTCTGGGGCCAACGTCCTGACTTTC
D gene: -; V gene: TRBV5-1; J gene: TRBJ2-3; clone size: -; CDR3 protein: CASSPESYTQYF; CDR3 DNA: TGCGCCAGCAGCCCGGAGAGTTATACGCAGTATTTT
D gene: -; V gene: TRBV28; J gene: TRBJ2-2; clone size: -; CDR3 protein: CASGSPTHKRYTGELFF; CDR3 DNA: TGTGCCAGCGGGAGCCCGACACATAAGAGGTACACCGGGGAGCTGTTTTTT
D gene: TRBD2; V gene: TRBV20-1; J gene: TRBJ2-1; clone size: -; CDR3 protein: CSARPSRVAGRSNEQFF; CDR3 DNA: TGCAGTGCTAGACCTAGCAGGGTAGCGGGAAGGTCCAATGAGCAGTTCTTC
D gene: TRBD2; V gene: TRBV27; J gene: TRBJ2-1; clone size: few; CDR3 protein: CASSLGTSGRIEQFF; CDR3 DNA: TGTGCCAGCAGTTTGGGGACTAGCGGGAGAATAGAGCAGTTCTTC
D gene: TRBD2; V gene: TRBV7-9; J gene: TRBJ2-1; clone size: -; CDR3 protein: CASSLEPSGTPYNEQFF; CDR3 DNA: TGTGCCAGCAGCTTAGAACCAAGCGGGACCCCCTACAATGAGCAGTTCTTC
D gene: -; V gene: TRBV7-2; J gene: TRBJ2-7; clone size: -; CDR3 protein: CASSSIAADYEQYF; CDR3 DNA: TGTGCCAGCAGCTCTATAGCGGCAGATTACGAGCAGTACTTC
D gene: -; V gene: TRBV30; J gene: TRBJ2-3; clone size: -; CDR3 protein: CAWCMGIDTQYF; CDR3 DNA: TGTGCCTGGTGTATGGGGATAGATACGCAGTATTTT
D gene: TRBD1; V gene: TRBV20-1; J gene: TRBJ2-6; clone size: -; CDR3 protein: CSARPGQGAIGANVLTF; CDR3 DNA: TGCAGTGCCAGACCGGGACAGGGGGCTATTGGGGCCAACGTCCTGACTTTC
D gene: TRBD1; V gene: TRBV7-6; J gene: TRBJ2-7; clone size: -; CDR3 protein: CASSSRQGPRYEQYF; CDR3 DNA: TGTGCCAGCAGCTCCCGACAGGGGCCTCGCTACGAGCAGTACTTC
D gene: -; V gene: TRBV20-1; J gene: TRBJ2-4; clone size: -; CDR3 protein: CSASSPLAETYKEQYF; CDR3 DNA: TGCAGTGCTAGTTCTCCACTGGCGGAGACCTACAAGGAGCAGTACTTC
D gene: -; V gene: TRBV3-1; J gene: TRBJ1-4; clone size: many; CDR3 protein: CASSQGWGGATNEKLFF; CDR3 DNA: TGTGCCAGCAGCCAAGGCTGGGGAGGTGCGACTAATGAAAAACTGTTTTTT